This T cell receptor (beta chain) was retrieved from a study of cytomegalovirus exposure and HLA in healthy donors (dated by TCRdb to about 2017). Regarding the study in general: According to an earlier analysis of several hundred of the donors, some 180 million T cells yielded over 100 million unique TCR beta sequences and roughly 280 Gb of sequence data. Roughly 290 gigabases of sequencing data and tens of millions of unique TCR sequences made up an early release that covered roughly 670 HLA-typed donors. Among the roughly 400 genotyped donors, about 85% belonged to the genetic ancestry cluster associated with self-reported Caucasian donors. The study was designed to test whether signatures of past pathogen exposure could be identified by cataloging public T cell receptors. The T cell repertoires of around 670 subjects were profiled by immunosequencing and related to cytomegalovirus serostatus. A separate validation cohort of approximately 130 different subjects was used in addition to the roughly 700-subject first cohort. The study combined high-throughput TCR immunosequencing, statistical association of individual TCRs with disease status, and machine learning to predict cytomegalovirus infection status. A later analysis re-analyzed previously published TCR beta repertoires from roughly 690 donors and added high-resolution HLA genotyping to study TCR occurrence patterns. Rather than using new phenotypic data, the later analysis identified candidate immune exposures from TCR beta sequences and from how often those sequences occurred across donors. An earlier analysis of some 600 of the donors applied high-throughput TCR beta sequencing to assess whether each TCR beta V gene segment acted as functional or pseudogenic. Donor age, sex, ethnicity and CMV serostatus were compiled together with the repertoire data. A later genetic analysis took genome-wide SNP genotypes for about 55% of the 666 donors and used that subset as a discovery cohort. Every repertoire in the discovery cohort had been generated on one and the same sequencing platform. Class I and class II HLA loci were covered by the typing at four-digit resolution. The number of donors typed differed by locus, with roughly 629-640 for A, B, C, DRB1 and DQB1, over 500 for DQA1, 606 for DPA1, and 450 to 480 for DPB1. Roughly five DR-DQ haplotypes were handled as single units for association and clustering because linkage in the cohort was strong. Among 398 genotyped donors of the cohort, an average of around 240,000 unique TCR beta nucleotide sequences was sequenced per donor, of which roughly 17% were non-productive.

Results the study describes overall, beyond this receptor: In both the original and validation cohorts, the classifier was reported to diagnose cytomegalovirus status with high specificity and sensitivity. In the study, some 160 TCR beta chains were listed as associated with cytomegalovirus. In a later analysis, HLA-associated TCR beta chains showed more clonal expansion and lower generation probabilities than non-associated chains that were equally common. The authors suggested that the approach could potentially be generalized to other disease states and immunological phenotypes. At a false discovery rate of 0.05, a later analysis linked about 17,000 TCR beta sequences to specific HLA alleles. Some IMGT-functional V segments, including TRBV6-2 and TRBV6-3, could not be distinguished by the 87-base-pair reads and were therefore excluded. In vitro tests confirmed that a few of the cytomegalovirus-associated TCR beta chains recognize cytomegalovirus antigens. According to a later analysis, TCR association rates differed among HLA loci, with DRB1 alleles showing the most associated TCRs and HLA-C alleles showing the fewest. According to a later analysis, most CMV-associated TCR beta chains appeared to be HLA-restricted, and the HLA associations seemed to be driven largely by CMV exposure. Correlated functional status among segregating V segments might reflect linkage disequilibrium, but an unknown experimental factor could not be ruled out. A later analysis reported that several top co-occurrence clusters appeared linked to parvovirus B19, influenza, CMV and Epstein-Barr virus. The presence/absence analyses assumed that sequencing depth was roughly uniform across donors, and that assumption may not be true. While some public TCRs were present in many individuals, most TCR sequences turned up only very rarely across donors. When HLA alleles, especially DR and DQ, strongly co-occurred, attributing TCR associations to individual alleles was difficult. Because HLA typing was unavailable for some donors at each locus, only the typed subset was used in association tests. About 15 rarely observed V segments, including chromosome 9 orphons, were excluded from the earlier analysis of 550 to 700 of the donors because counts were too low. A group of highly shared sequence variants was considered likely to be a technical artifact of the sequencing pipeline. The cohort was sequenced for TCR beta chains only, and without alpha or paired-chain data the features that could be detected were limited. In a later genetic analysis, fewer N-insertions in productive TCRs were reported among donors in an Asian-associated ancestry cluster than the roughly 700-donor mean. A later genetic analysis associated a missense DCLRE1C variant with V-gene and J-gene trimming of TCR beta chains, and an independent cohort replicated the association. Immune exposure information for the cohort was limited to CMV serostatus. An earlier analysis of approximately 540 of the donors showed that most TCR beta V segments appeared in productive rearrangements either about 90% or about 30% of the time, which broadly matched IMGT annotations. A further reported finding was that TCR beta sequences accurately predicted the HLA-A and HLA-B alleles for most subjects in the first cohort.

This clone was counted only a few times. Its antigen has not been determined. Base qualities are missing; no much larger clone stands one base away. In total, roughly 670 healthy bone marrow donors made up the cohort. At the time of sampling, every cohort member was nominally healthy, though immune exposures that went unrecorded were likely present. The donor was CMV seronegative and belonged to the group of under 400 seronegative cohort members. A peripheral blood sample was collected from each donor, and TCR beta sequencing was performed on peripheral blood mononuclear cells. Genomic DNA extraction from the blood cell samples was performed with the Qiagen DNeasy Blood Extraction Kit. Reading from cysteine to phenylalanine, the CDR3 counts 15 amino acids. The entry retains the CDR3 DNA only, 45 bases that are in frame from base 1. Per the germline V gene, SGHRS is the CDR1 and YFSETQ is the CDR2. Unmatched junction bases come to 7, with V trimmed by 4 bases and J by 3 bases.

Library construction relied on the immunoSEQ multiplex PCR assay. For the multiplex PCR, a mixture combining 60 forward primers for TCR Vbeta segments and 13 reverse primers for TCR Jbeta segments was used. The CDR3 region of rearranged TCR beta genes was amplified from genomic DNA with a multiplex PCR assay. The amplified TCR beta libraries were sequenced on the Illumina HiSeq System as 87-base-pair reads. Turning to the authors' computational methods: In a later analysis, tens of millions of unique TCR beta chains were counted across the approximately 640 repertoires, and some 10 million of these chains were shared by at least two donors. Raw reads were error-corrected and collapsed into unique sequences by a nearest-neighbor algorithm in which closely related sequences were merged to remove PCR and sequencing errors. CDR3 sequences were aligned to IMGT reference sequences to assign V, D and J gene segments. For a sequence to be retained, a match of at least six nucleotides to both a V gene segment and a J gene segment was required. A rearrangement was called productive if the CDR3 had no stop codons and remained in frame with V and J, and every other rearrangement was called non-productive. Following IMGT convention, CDR3 was defined as the stretch from the second conserved V-encoded cysteine to the conserved J-encoded phenylalanine. The earlier analysis of about 590 of the donors excluded sequences that lacked an unambiguous match to a single V gene segment. In an earlier analysis of approximately 590 of the donors, V segments were called functional above 56.7% productive rearrangements and were called segregating when the between-donor standard deviation exceeded 5%. A statistical classification framework was built for diagnosing cytomegalovirus status from the catalog of TCR beta chain sequences. A later analysis assigned V and J genes by comparing TCR nucleotide sequences with IMGT/GENE-DB human TR gene sequences. Using the TCRdist pipeline, a later analysis assigned CDR3 sequences along with most-parsimonious VDJ recombination scenarios. In a later analysis, each TCR beta chain was defined by its CDR3 amino acid sequence together with its V-gene family, and reads without a unique V-gene family were excluded. In a later analysis, a few hundred highly shared, low-generation-probability nucleotide sequences were removed to address suspected cross-contamination and a sequencing artifact. In a later analysis, a clonal expansion index was calculated for each public chain from normalized within-repertoire ranks of inferred template counts. In a later analysis, generation probabilities were computed using a VDJ recombination model fitted to out-of-frame rearrangements, and the results were checked against IGoR. Hypergeometric tests were used in a later analysis to score TCR-TCR, TCR-HLA and TCR-CMV co-occurrence, with a repertoire-size bias correction applied to the TCR pairs. To estimate false discovery rates, a later analysis permuted the HLA or CMV assignments 20 times. A later analysis grouped co-occurring TCRs with DBSCAN, adding TCRdist sequence similarity when clustering within HLA-allele-positive subsets. Repertoires with fewer than 30,000 or more than 120,000 public chains were left out of co-occurrence clustering, as were roughly five repertoires with anomalous nucleotide sharing. What TCRdb holds here is the immuneACCESS table cut down to in-frame rearrangements. Part of the clones is not present; checked against another copy, under half of the missing clones reflect an unresolved V gene, and the others are unexplained. V and J calls and clone size are as listed in that table; D and trimming were resolved from the DNA. The sample yields 150,000 to 200,000 clones; 70% to 90% were counted once. The ten largest clones represent 2.2% of the sample.

This TCR came from a young woman in good health and CMV-seronegative. The sequencing sample was made of PBMCs. The chain links TRBV5-1 with TRBJ2-1, and TRBD1 aligns with 7 junction nucleotides. CDR3 reads: CASSTQDRYYNEQFF. Here is the DNA: TGCGCCAGCAGCACCCAGGACAGGTACTACAATGAGCAGTTCTTC.